The clone carrying this T cell receptor beta chain was recorded once. Antigen unknown. The data were taken from a study of T cell responses to AZD1222 COVID-19 vaccine. Study results and limitations: Spike-specific TCR breadth and depth both grew after two AZD1222 doses. A mostly white British donor set with more females was recruited, and clonal diversity was possibly underestimated. Without day 14 samples, only post-peak T cell repertoires were studied. Unmutated regions of variants are reportedly targeted by nearly half of spike-specific TCRs.

Assay: immunoSEQ multiplex PCR; the TCRdb copy retains only in-frame clones and omits some. The sample has 97,000 or so clones; about nine tenths are singletons. Germline V gene data show CDR1 as MDHEN and CDR2 as SYDVKM. There are 13 residues in the CDR3. V was cut by 6 bases and J by 4 bases, with 9 bases left in between. The TCR was taken from an adult who received the AZD1222 COVID-19 vaccine. V usage is TRBV28 and J usage is TRBJ1-4, with D hard to call. The source material was peripheral blood, sampled 28 days after the second AZD1222 dose. DNA of the CDR3: TGTGCCAGCAGAACCGCCGATAATGAAAAACTGTTTTTT. It is translated as CASRTADNEKLFF.